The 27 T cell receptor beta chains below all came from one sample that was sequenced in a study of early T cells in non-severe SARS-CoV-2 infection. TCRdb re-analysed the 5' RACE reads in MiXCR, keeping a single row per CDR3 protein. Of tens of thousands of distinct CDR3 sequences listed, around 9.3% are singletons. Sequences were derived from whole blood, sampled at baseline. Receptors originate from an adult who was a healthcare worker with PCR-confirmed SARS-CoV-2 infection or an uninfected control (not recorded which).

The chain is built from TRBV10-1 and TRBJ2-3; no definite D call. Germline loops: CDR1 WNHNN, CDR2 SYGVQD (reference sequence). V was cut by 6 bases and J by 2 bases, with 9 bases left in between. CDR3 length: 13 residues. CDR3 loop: CASSQSHTDTQYF. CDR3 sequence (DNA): TGCGCCAGCAGCCAGTCCCACACAGATACGCAGTATTTT.

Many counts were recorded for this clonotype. In DNA form, the CDR3 reads TGTGCTAGTGGTCCTAGAATAGCGGGAGGGTCACCTGGGGCCAACGTCCTGACTTTC. The encoded protein is CASGPRIAGGSPGANVLTF. The rearrangement uses TRBV12-5 and TRBJ2-6, with 11 bases identical to TRBD2. With V trimmed by 5 bases and J by 2 bases, 11 bases remained unmatched. The CDR3 is 19 residues long. Per the germline V gene, CDR1 is LGHNT and CDR2 is FRNRAP.

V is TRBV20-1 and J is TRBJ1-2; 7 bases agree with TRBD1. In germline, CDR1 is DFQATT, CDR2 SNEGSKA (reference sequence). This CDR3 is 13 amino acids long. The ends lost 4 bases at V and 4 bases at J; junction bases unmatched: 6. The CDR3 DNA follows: TGCAGTGCTACTGACAGGGTACGCTATGGCTACACCTTC. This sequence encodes CSATDRVRYGYTF.

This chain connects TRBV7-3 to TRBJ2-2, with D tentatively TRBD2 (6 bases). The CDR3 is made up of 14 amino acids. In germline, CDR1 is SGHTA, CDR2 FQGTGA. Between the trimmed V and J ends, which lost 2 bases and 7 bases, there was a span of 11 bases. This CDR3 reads CASSLAGLGGELFF. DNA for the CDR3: TGTGCCAGCAGCTTAGCGGGATTGGGCGGGGAGCTGTTTTTT.

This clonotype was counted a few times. In DNA, the CDR3 is TGTGCCAGCAGCCAATTTTGGGACGCCGTAGATACGCAGTATTTT. Amino acid sequence: CASSQFWDAVDTQYF. V is TRBV3-1 and J is TRBJ2-3; possibly TRBD1 or TRBD2 for D (5 bases each). Trimming shortened V by 2 bases and J by 5 bases, and 14 bases separated the two germline ends. CDR1 is LGHDT, CDR2 YNNKEL, per germline (reference sequence). CDR3 length equals 15 residues.

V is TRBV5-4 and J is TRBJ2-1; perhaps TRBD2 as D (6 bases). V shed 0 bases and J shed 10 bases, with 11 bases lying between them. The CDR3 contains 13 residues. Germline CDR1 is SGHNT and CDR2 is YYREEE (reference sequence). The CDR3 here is CASSLGGGTEQFF. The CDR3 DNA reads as TGTGCCAGCAGCTTGGGCGGCGGGACCGAGCAGTTCTTC.

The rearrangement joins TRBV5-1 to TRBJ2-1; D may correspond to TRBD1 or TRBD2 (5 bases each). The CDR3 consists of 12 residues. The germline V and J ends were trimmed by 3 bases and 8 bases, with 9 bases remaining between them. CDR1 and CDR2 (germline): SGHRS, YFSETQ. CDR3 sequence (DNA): TGCGCCAGCAGCTCCCGAGGGGATGAGCAGTTCTTC. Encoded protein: CASSSRGDEQFF.

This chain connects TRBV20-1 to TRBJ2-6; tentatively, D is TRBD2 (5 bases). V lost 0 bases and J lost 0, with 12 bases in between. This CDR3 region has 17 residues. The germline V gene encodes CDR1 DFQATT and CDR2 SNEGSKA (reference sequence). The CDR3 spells CSARDRTRPSGANVLTF. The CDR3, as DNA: TGCAGTGCTAGAGACAGGACTCGACCCTCTGGGGCCAACGTCCTGACTTTC.

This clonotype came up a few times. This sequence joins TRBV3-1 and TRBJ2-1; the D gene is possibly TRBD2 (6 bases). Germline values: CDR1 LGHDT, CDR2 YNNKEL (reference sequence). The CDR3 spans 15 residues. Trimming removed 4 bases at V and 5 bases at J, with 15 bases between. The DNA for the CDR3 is TGTGCCAGCAGCCCCATGGGGGGTTCACACAATGAGCAGTTCTTC. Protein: CASSPMGGSHNEQFF.

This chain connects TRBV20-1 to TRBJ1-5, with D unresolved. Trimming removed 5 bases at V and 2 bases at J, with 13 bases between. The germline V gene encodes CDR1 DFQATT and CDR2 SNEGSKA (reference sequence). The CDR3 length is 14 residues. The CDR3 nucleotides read TGCAGTGCTCCAGTGGGCGCCGGCAATCAGCCCCAGCATTTT. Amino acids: CSAPVGAGNQPQHF.

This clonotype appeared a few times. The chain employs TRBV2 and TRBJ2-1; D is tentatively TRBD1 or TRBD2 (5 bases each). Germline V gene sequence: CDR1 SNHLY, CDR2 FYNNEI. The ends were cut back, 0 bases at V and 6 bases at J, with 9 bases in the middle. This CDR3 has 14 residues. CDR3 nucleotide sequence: TGTGCCAGCAGTGAAGCGCTTGGGGGCAATGAGCAGTTCTTC. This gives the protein CASSEALGGNEQFF.

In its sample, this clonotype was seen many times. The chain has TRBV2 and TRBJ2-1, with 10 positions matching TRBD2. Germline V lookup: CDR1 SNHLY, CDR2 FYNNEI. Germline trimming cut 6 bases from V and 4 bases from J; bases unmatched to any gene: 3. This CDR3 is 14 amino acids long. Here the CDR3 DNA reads TGTGCCAGCAGCGGACTAGCGGAGTACAATGAGCAGTTCTTC. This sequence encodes CASSGLAEYNEQFF. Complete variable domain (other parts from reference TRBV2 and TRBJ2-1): EPEVTQTPSHQVTQMGQEVILRCVPISNHLYFYWYRQILGQKVEFLVSFYNNEISEKSEIFDDQFSVERPDGSNFTLKIRSTKLEDSAMYFCASSGLAEYNEQFFGPGTRLTVL.

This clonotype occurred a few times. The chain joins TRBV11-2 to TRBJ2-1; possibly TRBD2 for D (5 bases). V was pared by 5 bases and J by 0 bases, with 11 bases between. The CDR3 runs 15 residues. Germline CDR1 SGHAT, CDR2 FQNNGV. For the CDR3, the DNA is TGTGCCAGCAGCCGAGCGGAAATCTCCTACAATGAGCAGTTCTTC. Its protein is CASSRAEISYNEQFF.

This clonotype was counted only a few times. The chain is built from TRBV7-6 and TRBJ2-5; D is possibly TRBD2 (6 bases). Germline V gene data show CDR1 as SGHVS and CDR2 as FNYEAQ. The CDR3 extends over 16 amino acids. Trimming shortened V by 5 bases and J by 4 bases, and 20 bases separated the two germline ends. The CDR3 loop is CASSPWEARPPETQYF. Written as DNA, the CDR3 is TGTGCCAGCAGCCCCTGGGAGGCCAGGCCTCCAGAGACCCAGTACTTC.

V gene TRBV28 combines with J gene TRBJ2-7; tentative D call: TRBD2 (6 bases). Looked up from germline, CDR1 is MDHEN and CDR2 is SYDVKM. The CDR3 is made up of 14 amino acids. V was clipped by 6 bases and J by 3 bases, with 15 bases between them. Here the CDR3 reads CASSGRGWDYEQYF. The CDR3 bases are TGTGCCAGCAGCGGGAGAGGTTGGGACTACGAGCAGTACTTC.

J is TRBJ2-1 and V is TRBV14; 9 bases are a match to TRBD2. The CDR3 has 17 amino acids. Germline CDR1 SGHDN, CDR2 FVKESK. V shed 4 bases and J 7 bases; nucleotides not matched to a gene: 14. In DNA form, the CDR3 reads TGTGCCAGCAGCCGGGGGGCTAGCGGGATTAGCAGAAATGAGCAGTTCTTC. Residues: CASSRGASGISRNEQFF.

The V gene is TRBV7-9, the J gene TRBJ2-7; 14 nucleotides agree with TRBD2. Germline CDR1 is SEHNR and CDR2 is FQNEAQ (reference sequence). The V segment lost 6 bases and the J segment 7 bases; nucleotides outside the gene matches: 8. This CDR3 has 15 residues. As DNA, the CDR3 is TGTGCCAGCAGTCGGGGACTAGCGGGAGTGAGGGAGCAGTACTTC. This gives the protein CASSRGLAGVREQYF.

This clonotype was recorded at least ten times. CDR3 in DNA: TGTGCCAGCACCGCCTACCACGGGAAGGTCTACGAGCAGTACTTC. Amino acid sequence: CASTAYHGKVYEQYF. The chain is built from TRBV28 and TRBJ2-7, with D tentatively TRBD2 (5 bases). The germline V gene has CDR1 MDHEN and CDR2 SYDVKM. CDR3 size: 15 residues. V was pared by 7 bases and J by 3 bases, with 19 bases between.

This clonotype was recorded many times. The CDR3 loop is CASSTAGLAQFF. In DNA form, the CDR3 reads TGTGCCAGTAGTACCGCGGGACTAGCGCAATTCTTC. This chain uses TRBV19 with TRBJ2-1; 10 bases fit TRBD2. The ends lost 4 bases at V and 16 bases at J; junction bases unmatched: 7. CDR1 and CDR2 (germline): LNHDA, SQIVND (reference sequence). The CDR3 spans 12 residues. The whole variable domain, filled in from reference TRBV19 and TRBJ2-1, reads DGGITQSPKYLFRKEGQNVTLSCEQNLNHDAMYWYRQDPGQGLRLIYYSQIVNDFQKGDIAEGYSVSREKKESFPLTVTSAQKNPTAFYLCASSTAGLAQFFGPGTRLTVL.

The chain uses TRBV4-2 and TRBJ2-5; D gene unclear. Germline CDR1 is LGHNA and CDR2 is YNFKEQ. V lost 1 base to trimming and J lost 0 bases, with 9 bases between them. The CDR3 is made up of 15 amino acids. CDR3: CASSQGNGNQETQYF. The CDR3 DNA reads TGTGCCAGCAGCCAAGGAAACGGAAACCAAGAGACCCAGTACTTC.

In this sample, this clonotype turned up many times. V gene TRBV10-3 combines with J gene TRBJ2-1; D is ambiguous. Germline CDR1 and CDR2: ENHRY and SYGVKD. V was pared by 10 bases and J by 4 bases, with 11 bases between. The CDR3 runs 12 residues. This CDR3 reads CATEDLYNEQFF. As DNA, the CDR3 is TGTGCCACCGAGGATTTATACAATGAGCAGTTCTTC.

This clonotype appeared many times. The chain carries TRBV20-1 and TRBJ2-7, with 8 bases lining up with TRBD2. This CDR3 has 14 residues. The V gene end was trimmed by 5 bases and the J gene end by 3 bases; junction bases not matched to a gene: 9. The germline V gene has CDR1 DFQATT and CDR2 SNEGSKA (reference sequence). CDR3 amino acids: CSALLAVKNYEQYF. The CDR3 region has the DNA TGCAGTGCTTTACTAGCGGTCAAGAACTACGAGCAGTACTTC.

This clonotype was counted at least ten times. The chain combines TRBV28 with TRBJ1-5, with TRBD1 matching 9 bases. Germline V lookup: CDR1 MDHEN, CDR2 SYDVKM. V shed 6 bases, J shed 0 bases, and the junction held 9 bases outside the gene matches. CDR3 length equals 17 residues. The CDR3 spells CASSRSRDRDSNQPQHF. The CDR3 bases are TGTGCCAGCAGCCGTAGCCGGGACAGGGATAGCAATCAGCCCCAGCATTTT.

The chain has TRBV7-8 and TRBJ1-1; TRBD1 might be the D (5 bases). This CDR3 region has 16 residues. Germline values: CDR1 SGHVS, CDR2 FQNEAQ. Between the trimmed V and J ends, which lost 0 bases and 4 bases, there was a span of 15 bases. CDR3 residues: CASSLAGTGLFTEAFF. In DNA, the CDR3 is TGTGCCAGCAGCTTAGCGGGGACGGGGCTTTTCACTGAAGCTTTCTTT.

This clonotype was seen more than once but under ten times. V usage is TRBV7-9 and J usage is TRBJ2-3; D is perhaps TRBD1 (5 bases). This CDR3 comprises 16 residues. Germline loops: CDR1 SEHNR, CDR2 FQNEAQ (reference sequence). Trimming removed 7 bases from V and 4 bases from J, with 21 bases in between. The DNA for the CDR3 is TGTGCCAGCAACTTCTACAGGATAGTAGGTGCAGATACGCAGTATTTT. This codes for CASNFYRIVGADTQYF.

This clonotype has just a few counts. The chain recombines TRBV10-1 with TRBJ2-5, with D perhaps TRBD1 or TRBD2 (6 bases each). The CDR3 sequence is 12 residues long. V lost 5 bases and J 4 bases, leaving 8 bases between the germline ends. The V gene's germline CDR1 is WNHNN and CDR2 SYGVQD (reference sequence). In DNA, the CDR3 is TGCGCCAGCAGTAAGGGGGGAGAGACCCAGTACTTC. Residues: CASSKGGETQYF.

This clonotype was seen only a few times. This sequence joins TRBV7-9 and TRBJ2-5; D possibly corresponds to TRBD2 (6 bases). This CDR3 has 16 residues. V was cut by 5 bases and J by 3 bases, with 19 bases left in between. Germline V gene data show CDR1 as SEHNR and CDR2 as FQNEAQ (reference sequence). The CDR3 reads CASSLGSPGDKETQYF. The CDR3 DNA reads TGTGCCAGCAGCCTAGGGTCTCCGGGGGATAAAGAGACCCAGTACTTC.